Below, one T cell receptor (beta chain) is given with its context. The antigen remains undetermined. The CDR3 sequence is 15 residues long. V lost 1 base and J lost 4, with 13 bases in between. Germline lookup yields CDR1 MNHEY and CDR2 SVGAGI. The data were taken from a study of neoadjuvant nivolumab and ipilimumab in lung cancer. Overall study: Patients got nivolumab 3 mg/kg on days 1, 15 and 29; combination added ipilimumab 1 mg/kg day 1. Study conclusions and caveats: Only two of four nivolumab-treated tumors gained richness and clonality by surgery. TCR sequencing covered a small number of samples.

Repertoires were generated with immunoSEQ multiplex PCR, while TCRdb's copy carries only in-frame clones and drops some. The repertoire includes tens of thousands of clones, 80% of them detected once, and 5.5% to 7.5% sits in the top ten. The sequenced sample was peripheral blood, obtained before neoadjuvant nivolumab, alone or with ipilimumab. The chain joins TRBV6-5 to TRBJ1-2, with TRBD1 as a possible D gene (6 bases). This receptor was obtained from an adult with non-small cell lung cancer. The CDR3 is CASSYLDSAVYGYTF. As DNA, the CDR3 is TGTGCCAGCAGTTACTTGGACAGTGCGGTCTATGGCTACACCTTC.